A single sample gave rise to the 32 T cell receptor beta chains below, sequenced in a study of pediatric ulcerative colitis. This table comes from immunoSEQ multiplex PCR, and its TCRdb copy is limited to in-frame clones, with some not included. The sample records about 25,000 clones, over 65% being singletons. During colonoscopy, one to two rectal pinch biopsies were collected. Specimen: gut tissue. The receptors here all came from a boy between 10 and 17 years old with severe ulcerative colitis.

CDR3 residues: CASSARQAGYNEQFF. In nucleotides, the CDR3 is TGTGCCAGCAGCGCACGACAGGCGGGCTACAATGAGCAGTTCTTC. The V call is TRBV9, the J call TRBJ2-1, with D maybe TRBD1 (6 bases). The CDR3 has 15 amino acids. V was cut by 3 bases and J by 3 bases, with 13 bases left in between. Per germline, CDR1 SGDLS and CDR2 YYNGEE.

This chain uses TRBV5-6 with TRBJ2-7, with 7 bases that match TRBD2. Germline V gives CDR1 SGHDT, CDR2 YYEEEE. The CDR3 sequence is 19 residues long. The trim removed 3 bases at V and 2 bases at J, leaving 20 bases unmatched. CDR3 sequence (DNA): TGTGCCAGCAGCTCGCCGGAGCGGGGCAAGTTTTTTCCCCCCTACGAGCAGTACTTC. Translating gives CASSSPERGKFFPPYEQYF.

The chain uses TRBV15 and TRBJ2-5; TRBD2 matches at 7 bases. CDR1 and CDR2 (germline): LNHNV, YYDKDF (reference sequence). V lost 0 bases, J lost 2 bases, and 9 bases stayed unmatched. The CDR3 contains 17 residues. CDR3 nucleotides: TGTGCCACCAGCAGAGATTTAGTAACTAGCGAGCAAGAGACCCAGTACTTC. Its translation: CATSRDLVTSEQETQYF.

The chain links TRBV11-2 to TRBJ2-1; 13 bases agree with TRBD2. CDR1 is SGHAT and CDR2 is FQNNGV in the germline V gene. V lost 4 bases to trimming and J lost 7 bases; unmatched junction nucleotides: 4. CDR3 length equals 15 residues. For the CDR3, the DNA is TGTGCCAGCAGCTCTGGACTAGCGGGAGAAAATGAGCAGTTCTTC. Translation: CASSSGLAGENEQFF. The variable domain in full, with the rest retrieved from reference TRBV11-2 and TRBJ2-1, is EAGVAQSPRYKIIEKRQSVAFWCNPISGHATLYWYQQILGQGPKLLIQFQNNGVVDDSQLPKDRFSAERLKGVDSTLKIQPAKLEDSAVYLCASSSGLAGENEQFFGPGTRLTVL.

V gene TRBV7-9 combines with J gene TRBJ1-1; 7 bases agree with TRBD1. The CDR3 is 15 amino acids. Germline loops: CDR1 SEHNR, CDR2 FQNEAQ (reference sequence). V gave up 5 bases and J gave up 4 bases; unmatched junction bases: 10. CDR3 sequence (DNA): TGTGCCAGCAGCCCACTACAGGGGTTGAGCACTGAAGCTTTCTTT. This translates into CASSPLQGLSTEAFF.

This clone was observed a single time. The genes are TRBV4-1 and TRBJ1-3; no definite D call. From germline, CDR1 is MGHRA and CDR2 YSYEKL. The CDR3 loop spans 15 amino acids. V lost 0 bases and J lost 0, with 6 bases in between. The CDR3 here is CASSQDWSSGNTIYF. CDR3 coding DNA: TGCGCCAGCAGCCAAGATTGGAGCTCTGGAAACACCATATATTTT.

V usage is TRBV5-6 and J usage is TRBJ1-1, with TRBD1 matching 7 bases. Germline-derived CDR1 and CDR2 are SGHDT and YYEEEE. V shed 5 bases, J shed 6 bases, and the junction held 7 bases outside the gene matches. The CDR3 spans 13 residues. CDR3 sequence reads: CASSFAQGAEAFF. CDR3 sequence (DNA): TGTGCCAGCAGTTTTGCCCAGGGGGCTGAAGCTTTCTTT.

Details on this clone: At one end, the junction sequence differs from germline, possibly due to a read error. The chain employs TRBV29-1 and TRBJ2-7; TRBD1 agrees at 10 bases. Germline V gene lookup returns CDR1 SQVTM and CDR2 ANQGSEA. CDR3 length equals 15 residues. Here the CDR3 reads CSVEGGTGVTGEQYF. Written as DNA, the CDR3 is TGCAGCGTCGAAGGGGGGACAGGGGTAACGGGGGAGCAGTACTTC.

The V call is TRBV2, the J call TRBJ1-4, with D possibly matching TRBD1 (5 bases). V lost 4 bases and J lost 6, with 12 bases in between. CDR1 and CDR2 from the germline V gene are SNHLY and FYNNEI. The CDR3 runs to 14 residues. CDR3 coding DNA: TGTGCCAGCAGTGCTAGGGTGGGGCATGAAAAACTGTTTTTT. As protein: CASSARVGHEKLFF.

The rearrangement uses TRBV5-1 and TRBJ2-3; 10 bases line up with TRBD2. The CDR3 spans 19 residues. V was pared by 2 bases and J by 1 base, with 13 bases of the junction left unmatched. The germline V gene encodes CDR1 SGHRS and CDR2 YFSETQ. The CDR3 nucleotides read TGCGCCAGCAGCTTTGGGGCTAGCGGGAGATTAAGGGGCACAGATACGCAGTATTTT. This translates into CASSFGASGRLRGTDTQYF.

V and J are TRBV7-6 and TRBJ1-5; D is undetermined. The CDR3 totals 12 residues. Between the trimmed V and J ends, which lost 1 base and 7 bases, there was a span of 5 bases. Germline lookup yields CDR1 SGHVS and CDR2 FNYEAQ. The CDR3 loop reads CASSLEGQPQHF. The CDR3 DNA is TGTGCCAGCAGCTTAGAAGGGCAGCCCCAGCATTTT.

V usage is TRBV5-1 and J usage is TRBJ2-7, with TRBD1 matching over 12 bases. The CDR3 contains 18 residues. The germline V gene has CDR1 SGHRS and CDR2 YFSETQ. With V trimmed by 4 bases and J by 0 bases, 11 bases remained unmatched. The CDR3 DNA reads TGCGCCAGCAGCGGATCCGGGACAGGGGGCCCGAGCTCCTACGAGCAGTACTTC. As protein: CASSGSGTGGPSSYEQYF.

The chain recombines TRBV15 with TRBJ2-1, with TRBD2 matching 8 bases. The V gene end was trimmed by 6 bases and the J gene end by 8 bases; junction bases not matched to a gene: 9. CDR3 length: 14 amino acids. CDR1 LNHNV and CDR2 YYDKDF come from the germline V gene (reference sequence). The DNA for the CDR3 is TGTGCCACCAGGAGCGGGAGTTCATTTTATGAGCAGTTCTTC. It specifies CATRSGSSFYEQFF.

The chain combines TRBV5-5 with TRBJ2-3; 11 positions agree with TRBD1. J lost 5 bases, V lost 1 base, and 6 bases had no gene match. CDR1 and CDR2 (germline): SGHKS, YYEKEE (reference sequence). This CDR3 is 16 amino acids long. CDR3 sequence: CASSLLGQGARDTQYF. The DNA of the CDR3 is TGTGCCAGCAGCTTGTTAGGACAGGGGGCGCGAGATACGCAGTATTTT.

The chain joins TRBV15 to TRBJ2-5; 14 positions match TRBD2. CDR3 length equals 19 residues. Trimming took 1 base from V and 4 from J; bases not matched to a gene: 11. Germline CDR1 LNHNV, CDR2 YYDKDF (reference sequence). The CDR3 DNA reads as TGTGCCACCAGCAGAGGCTCCGGGACTAGCGGGAGTATAGGAGAGACCCAGTACTTC. It specifies CATSRGSGTSGSIGETQYF. The full variable domain, with the rest looked up from reference TRBV15 and TRBJ2-5, is DAMVIQNPRYQVTQFGKPVTLSCSQTLNHNVMYWYQQKSSQAPKLLFHYYDKDFNNEADTPDNFQSRRPNTSFCFLDIRSPGLGDTAMYLCATSRGSGTSGSIGETQYFGPGTRLLVL.

DNA for the CDR3: TGTGCCAGCAGGTATGGACAGAGGAACACTGAAGCTTTCTTT. As protein: CASRYGQRNTEAFF. The chain uses TRBV6-5 and TRBJ1-1, with a tentative D call TRBD1 (6 bases). This CDR3 is built from 14 residues. The V end lost 6 bases, the J end lost 1 base, and 12 bases lay between the germline ends. From germline, CDR1 is MNHEY and CDR2 SVGAGI.

Only a few counts were recorded for this clone. The gene calls are TRBV5-6 and TRBJ2-3; D gene unclear. The ends were cut back, 0 bases at V and 5 bases at J, with 19 bases in the middle. In germline, CDR1 is SGHDT, CDR2 YYEEEE. This CDR3 spans 17 amino acids. The CDR3 DNA reads as TGTGCCAGCAGCTTGGAGTGTGGAGCCTGGACGAGAGATACGCAGTATTTT. The encoded protein is CASSLECGAWTRDTQYF.

The CDR3 bases are TGCAGTGCTATTTTGGGGAATGGCTACACCTTC. Its translation is CSAILGNGYTF. The chain combines TRBV20-1 with TRBJ1-2, with D unclear. Trimming removed 4 bases from V and 6 bases from J, with 9 bases in between. The CDR3 consists of 11 residues. CDR1 and CDR2 (germline): DFQATT, SNEGSKA (reference sequence).

The chain is built from TRBV2 and TRBJ1-2, with TRBD1 as a possible D gene (6 bases). V lost 7 bases and J 2 bases, leaving 14 bases between the germline ends. This CDR3 contains 14 residues. The germline V gene encodes CDR1 SNHLY and CDR2 FYNNEI. DNA for the CDR3: TGTGCCAGCACCCCCGCAGGGGAAAACTATGGCTACACCTTC. This sequence encodes CASTPAGENYGYTF.

The rearrangement uses TRBV5-1 and TRBJ2-7; tentative D call: TRBD2 (5 bases). The V end lost 4 bases, the J end lost 4 bases, and 9 bases lay between the germline ends. Per germline, CDR1 SGHRS and CDR2 YFSETQ. The CDR3 consists of 12 residues. The CDR3: CASSGEGYEQYF. CDR3 DNA: TGCGCCAGCAGCGGCGAGGGTTACGAGCAGTACTTC.

In its sample, this clone was seen once. The V and J genes are TRBV19 and TRBJ2-7; 7 bases align to TRBD1. The trim removed 1 base at V and 3 bases at J, leaving 3 bases unmatched. Germline CDR1 is LNHDA and CDR2 is SQIVND (reference sequence). The CDR3 contains 14 residues. The CDR3 is CASSIATGVYEQYF. For the CDR3, the DNA is TGTGCCAGTAGTATAGCCACAGGGGTCTACGAGCAGTACTTC.

The chain is built from TRBV29-1 and TRBJ2-5; D is ambiguous. V was clipped by 4 bases and J by 0 bases, with 6 bases between them. The length of the CDR3 is 12 residues. CDR1 is SQVTM, CDR2 ANQGSEA, per germline. CDR3 DNA: TGCAGCGTTGTGCGCGACCAAGAGACCCAGTACTTC. Protein product: CSVVRDQETQYF.

The gene calls are TRBV2 and TRBJ1-6; D not certain. Germline assignment: CDR1 SNHLY and CDR2 FYNNEI. The CDR3 contains 13 residues. Trimming removed 6 bases from V and 9 bases from J, with 12 bases in between. The CDR3 nucleotides are TGTGCCAGCAGGGGAGCTGGCAGTTCACCCCTCCACTTT. Translating it yields CASRGAGSSPLHF.

This chain connects TRBV10-3 to TRBJ2-1; 11 bases map to TRBD2. Germline CDR1 and CDR2: ENHRY and SYGVKD. Unmatched junction bases numbered 7, after V lost 10 bases and J lost 5 bases. The CDR3 is 14 residues long. The chain's CDR3 is CATRQTSGDNEQFF. In DNA form, the CDR3 reads TGTGCCACTAGACAGACTAGCGGGGACAATGAGCAGTTCTTC.

CDR3 DNA sequence: TGTGCCAGCAGTTTAGGGCAGGATTACGAGCAGTACTTC. This translates into CASSLGQDYEQYF. V and J are TRBV27 and TRBJ2-7; the D is unclear. The CDR3 length is 13 residues. V was cut by 2 bases and J by 4 bases, with 9 bases left in between. CDR1 MNHEY and CDR2 SMNVEV come from the germline V gene (reference sequence).

This clone was counted a single time. The rearrangement joins TRBV7-9 to TRBJ2-7; D is perhaps TRBD1 (5 bases). The V gene's germline CDR1 is SEHNR and CDR2 FQNEAQ (reference sequence). The CDR3 is 13 residues long. V shed 1 base and J shed 7 bases, with 11 bases lying between them. The CDR3 loop reads CASSLGDSLEQYF. The CDR3 nucleotides are TGTGCCAGCAGCTTAGGCGACAGTTTGGAGCAGTACTTC.

The chain employs TRBV11-2 and TRBJ2-1, with TRBD1 matching over 9 bases. CDR1 is SGHAT, CDR2 FQNNGV, per germline. Losses at the gene ends were 5 bases for V and 7 bases for J; bases not matched to a gene: 9. The CDR3 has 15 amino acids. CDR3 protein: CASSHGTGIWNEQFF. CDR3 coding DNA: TGTGCCAGCAGCCACGGGACAGGGATTTGGAATGAGCAGTTCTTC.

The chain uses TRBV5-1 and TRBJ1-1; no reliable D call. The CDR3 is made up of 14 amino acids. Germline V gene lookup returns CDR1 SGHRS and CDR2 YFSETQ. V was trimmed by 0 bases and J by 2 bases, leaving 8 bases between them. The CDR3 protein is CASSLAPFNTEAFF. The CDR3 DNA is TGCGCCAGCAGCTTGGCCCCTTTCAACACTGAAGCTTTCTTT.

The chain carries TRBV11-3 and TRBJ2-2; D not resolved. The ends were cut back, 0 bases at V and 5 bases at J, with 1 base in the middle. CDR1 is SGHNT and CDR2 is YENEEA in the germline V gene. The CDR3 runs to 12 residues. CDR3 residues: CASSLETGELFF. CDR3 sequence (DNA): TGTGCCAGCAGCTTAGAAACCGGGGAGCTGTTTTTT.

The chain joins TRBV7-2 to TRBJ2-4, with 7 bases that match TRBD2. J lost 6 bases, V lost 1 base, and 3 bases had no gene match. CDR3 length: 14 amino acids. Germline values: CDR1 SGHTA, CDR2 FQGNSA. CDR3 nucleotide sequence: TGTGCCAGCAGCTTAGTAGCGGGTATAAACATTCAGTACTTC. Translation gives CASSLVAGINIQYF.

The genes are TRBV25-1 and TRBJ1-1; possible D gene TRBD1, 5 bases. The CDR3 has 15 amino acids. V was clipped by 4 bases and J by 1 base, with 13 bases between them. Germline CDR1 reads MGHDK; CDR2 reads SYGVNS. CDR3 region: CASSVHGGANTEAFF. The CDR3 DNA sequence: TGTGCCAGCAGTGTACACGGCGGGGCGAACACTGAAGCTTTCTTT.

J is TRBJ2-5 and V is TRBV19; 7 bases line up with TRBD2. Germline assignment: CDR1 LNHDA and CDR2 SQIVND (reference sequence). The CDR3 runs 11 residues. J lost 4 bases, V lost 8 bases, and 1 base had no gene match. The CDR3 region is CASGGGETQYF. CDR3 nucleotide sequence: TGTGCCAGTGGGGGGGGAGAGACCCAGTACTTC. The variable domain in full, with the rest retrieved from reference TRBV19 and TRBJ2-5, is DGGITQSPKYLFRKEGQNVTLSCEQNLNHDAMYWYRQDPGQGLRLIYYSQIVNDFQKGDIAEGYSVSREKKESFPLTVTSAQKNPTAFYLCASGGGETQYFGPGTRLLVL.